Following are 11 T cell receptor beta chains from one sample sequenced in a study of cytomegalovirus exposure and HLA in healthy donors. A multiplex PCR was run with 60 Vbeta primers and 13 Jbeta primers. Assay: immunoSEQ multiplex PCR; the TCRdb copy retains only in-frame clones and omits some. The sample carries approximately 150,000 clones, more than 70% recorded once. Source material: PBMCs. The receptors stem from a woman aged 55 to 70 in good health and CMV-seronegative.

This clone has a single count. The genes are TRBV27 and TRBJ2-1; possible D gene TRBD2, 5 bases. The germline V gene has CDR1 MNHEY and CDR2 SMNVEV (reference sequence). The CDR3 sequence is 13 residues long. Trimming removed 3 bases from V and 10 bases from J, with 13 bases in between. CDR3 in amino acids: CASSFSEGGEQFF. In DNA, the CDR3 is TGTGCCAGCAGTTTCTCCGAGGGCGGAGAGCAGTTCTTC.

This chain links TRBV9 with TRBJ1-2; D is unclear. Trimming stripped 3 bases from V and 4 bases from J, with 10 bases between. This CDR3 has 13 amino acids. Germline CDR1 is SGDLS and CDR2 is YYNGEE. DNA of the CDR3: TGTGCCAGCAGCGAAGGAGTGGGCTATGGCTACACCTTC. This codes for CASSEGVGYGYTF.

The J gene is TRBJ1-2, the V gene TRBV28; TRBD1 might be the D (6 bases). CDR1 and CDR2 (germline): MDHEN, SYDVKM. The CDR3 is 14 residues long. V gave up 2 bases and J gave up 8 bases, with 15 bases separating them. The CDR3 spells CASSLVAGAGGYTF. The CDR3 DNA is TGTGCCAGCAGTTTAGTGGCAGGGGCTGGAGGCTACACCTTC.

This clone has a handful of counts. This chain joins TRBV28 and TRBJ2-5, with a tentative D call TRBD2 (6 bases). The CDR3 spans 14 residues. Trimming stripped 6 bases from V and 3 bases from J, with 14 bases between. Germline V gives CDR1 MDHEN, CDR2 SYDVKM. The CDR3 DNA follows: TGTGCCAGCAGCCCCGGGGGAGCAGAAGAGACCCAGTACTTC. It specifies CASSPGGAEETQYF.

The chain joins TRBV6-1 to TRBJ1-1; a possible D gene is TRBD1 (6 bases). The germline gives CDR1 MNHNS, CDR2 SASEGT. This CDR3 contains 14 residues. Trimming stripped 0 bases from V and 10 bases from J, with 15 bases between. The CDR3 here is CASSEALGQRGAFF. CDR3 coding DNA: TGTGCCAGCAGTGAAGCGCTTGGACAGAGGGGAGCTTTCTTT.

The chain is built from TRBV7-2 and TRBJ2-7; D remains ambiguous. CDR1 SGHTA and CDR2 FQGNSA come from the germline V gene. V was shortened by 5 bases and J by 3 bases, with 20 bases between the two germline ends. CDR3 length equals 16 residues. In nucleotides, the CDR3 is TGTGCCAGCAGCCCTGGGTACAGTCCGGCGTTCTACGAGCAGTACTTC. Its translation is CASSPGYSPAFYEQYF.

This chain connects TRBV18 to TRBJ2-7, with 7 bases lining up with TRBD1. Germline V lookup: CDR1 KGHSH, CDR2 LQKENI. Losses at the gene ends were 2 bases for V and 7 bases for J; bases not matched to a gene: 11. The CDR3 totals 15 residues. In DNA form, the CDR3 reads TGTGCCAGCTCACCAGAGAAGGTCAGGGGGTTGGAGCAGTACTTC. Translating it yields CASSPEKVRGLEQYF.

This clone appeared a single time. The V gene is TRBV6-6, the J gene TRBJ2-5; D unclear. V shed 0 bases and J shed 5 bases, with 13 bases lying between them. CDR1 and CDR2 from the germline V gene are MNHNY and SVGAGI (reference sequence). This CDR3 region has 15 residues. The CDR3 reads CASSYSALDRETQYF. The CDR3 DNA is TGTGCCAGCAGTTACTCGGCGCTAGACCGTGAGACCCAGTACTTC.

There are a few counts of this clone. The J gene is TRBJ2-7, the V gene TRBV9; 8 bases agree with TRBD1. From germline, CDR1 is SGDLS and CDR2 YYNGEE. The ends lost 4 bases at V and 2 bases at J; junction bases unmatched: 8. The CDR3 covers 15 residues. The chain's CDR3 is CASSTRTGPAYEQYF. The CDR3 DNA is TGTGCCAGCAGCACGCGGACAGGGCCCGCCTACGAGCAGTACTTC.

The DNA of the CDR3 is TGTGCCAGCAGTTCGGGACTAGTGATGATCACAGATACGCAGTATTTT. Protein: CASSSGLVMITDTQYF. The rearrangement uses TRBV28 and TRBJ2-3; TRBD2 aligns across 8 bases. CDR3 length equals 16 residues. Germline assignment: CDR1 MDHEN and CDR2 SYDVKM. J was trimmed by 2 bases and V by 4 bases; bases with no gene match: 8.

In this sample, this clone turned up once. Within the sample, other DNA sequences also encode this same CDR3. The J gene is TRBJ2-7, the V gene TRBV5-1; D not resolved. The CDR3 length is 14 residues. Trimming took off 0 bases at V and 0 bases at J, with 7 bases between the two ends. CDR1 and CDR2 (germline): SGHRS, YFSETQ. The CDR3 DNA follows: TGCGCCAGCAGCTTGGAAGCCGGCTCCTACGAGCAGTACTTC. As protein: CASSLEAGSYEQYF.